This T cell receptor beta chain comes out of a study of blood T cell repertoires in COVID-19 (TCRdb year 2020). General notes on the study: Samples covering the acute and convalescent phases of COVID-19 were provided by collaborators in the United States, Italy and Spain. The repertoires were released in a freely available public database meant as a resource for research on the immune response to SARS-CoV-2. The sample metadata nearly always contained a de-identified subject ID, COVID-19 status, age in years and sex. The material from the prospective study consisted of cDNA or gDNA derived from T cells, B-cell-depleted T cells, or PBMCs. The samples were drawn from two sources: the first 160 participants of the ongoing ImmuneRACE study, and fewer than 1,500 subjects contributed by 6 global collaborators. Where HLA class I and class II types were available, the types were taken from metadata supplied by the sample provider, not from assay-based typing. Deeply sampled blood TCRbeta repertoires from subjects exposed to, actively infected with, or recovered from COVID-19 were included in the dataset.

In the germline V gene, CDR1 corresponds to MNHNS and CDR2 to SASEGT. The CDR3 runs 14 amino acids, cysteine and phenylalanine included. Only CDR3 DNA remains: 42 bases, in frame from the first base. V was cut back by 2 bases and J by 7 bases, leaving a gap of 11 bases between them. TCRbeta CDR3 regions were amplified from genomic DNA by means of the immunoSEQ Assay, a bias-controlled multiplex PCR. The authors' pipeline ran thus. The number of nucleated cells in each sample was estimated by amplification of reference gene primers within the assay. To quantify the absolute abundance of each unique TCRbeta CDR3 rearrangement, sequence reads were collapsed and filtered. For each sample, productive Simpson clonality was calculated as the square root of Simpson's diversity index across productive rearrangements. Entries here come from immuneACCESS through TCRdb and include only in-frame sequences with V and J called. Some clones fail to appear in such tables; in the studies checked, an unresolved V gene covers under half of the shortfall, and the cause of the remainder is unknown. That table furnishes V, J and clone size, whereas the DNA furnished D and trimming. The sample table holds under 250,000 clones, of which approximately 90% were seen once. Roughly 11% of the sample is held by the ten biggest clonotypes.

Study-level results and caveats: Clinical and demographic metadata were provided uncurated, with the amount varying by source and participant.

At one collaborating source in Seattle, patients were enrolled during active infection and were followed longitudinally through the course of disease. Collaborating institutions collected whole blood in K2EDTA tubes following their own protocols. For TCRbeta analysis, collaborator samples were shipped as frozen whole blood, as isolated PBMCs, or as DNA extracted from either sample type. About this clone: This receptor's antigen is unknown. Per-base quality was not reported, and no clone a single base away is much larger than it.

This clonotype was sampled from a man aged 45 to 65 with COVID-19, enrolled during active disease. The specimen was peripheral blood. The V and J genes are TRBV6-1 and TRBJ1-4; perhaps TRBD1 is the D gene, with 6 bases matching. The nucleotides read TGTGCCAGCAGTGAAACGACAGGAGCTGAAAAACTGTTTTTT. Its protein reads: CASSETTGAEKLFF.